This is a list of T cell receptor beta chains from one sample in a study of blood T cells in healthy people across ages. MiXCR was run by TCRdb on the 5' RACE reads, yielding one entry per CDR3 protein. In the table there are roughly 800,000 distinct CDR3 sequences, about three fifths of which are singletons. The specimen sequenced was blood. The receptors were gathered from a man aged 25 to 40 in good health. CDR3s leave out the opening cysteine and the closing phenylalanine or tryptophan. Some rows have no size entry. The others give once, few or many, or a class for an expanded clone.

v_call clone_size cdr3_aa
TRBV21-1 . ASSKVGRFQETQY
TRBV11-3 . ASSLRTDNEQF
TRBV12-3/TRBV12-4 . ASSRQAGNQPQH
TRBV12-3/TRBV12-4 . ASSPSDQPQH
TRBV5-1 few ASSLGRDPDTQY
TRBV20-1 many SARADYNSPLH
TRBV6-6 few ASSPPGPYYEQY
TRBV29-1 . SVGRTSGNNEQY
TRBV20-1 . SASALALSSYEQY
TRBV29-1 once SGLDGGRREQY
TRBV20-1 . SASLAGGQETQY
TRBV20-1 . SARDRRLAGIESFNEQF
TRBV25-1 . ASSDLRLGGGNEQF
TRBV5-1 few ASSLDGGDSWPY
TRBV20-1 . SASGTSGTDTQY
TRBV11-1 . ASTPLGNEQF
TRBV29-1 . SVEYVGGRGPEAF
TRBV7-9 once ASSLGTIGAPETQY
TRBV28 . ASSLSRDTSNEQF
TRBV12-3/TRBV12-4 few ASSLARGIRWWETQY
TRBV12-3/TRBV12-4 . ASSPPAGLDTDTQY
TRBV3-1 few ASSQYKPIAGGTTSSYNEQF
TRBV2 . ASSEYRGGVTGELF
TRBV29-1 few SGGLVASEQY
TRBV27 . ASKSGGPSGYT
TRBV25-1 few ASGNADIVSGNTIY
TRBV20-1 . SGGYNEQF
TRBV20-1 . SASGGGDYNEQF
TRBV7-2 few ASSPAGSSSTDTQY
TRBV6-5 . ASSLQGPPEAF
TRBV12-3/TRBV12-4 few ASSLAGNHYGYT
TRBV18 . ASSPGWRGDEQY
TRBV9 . ASSVEQGRGETQY
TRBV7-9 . ASSPSGQDSEQY
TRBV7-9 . ASTISGNSYEQY
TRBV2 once ASKDPGSYEQY